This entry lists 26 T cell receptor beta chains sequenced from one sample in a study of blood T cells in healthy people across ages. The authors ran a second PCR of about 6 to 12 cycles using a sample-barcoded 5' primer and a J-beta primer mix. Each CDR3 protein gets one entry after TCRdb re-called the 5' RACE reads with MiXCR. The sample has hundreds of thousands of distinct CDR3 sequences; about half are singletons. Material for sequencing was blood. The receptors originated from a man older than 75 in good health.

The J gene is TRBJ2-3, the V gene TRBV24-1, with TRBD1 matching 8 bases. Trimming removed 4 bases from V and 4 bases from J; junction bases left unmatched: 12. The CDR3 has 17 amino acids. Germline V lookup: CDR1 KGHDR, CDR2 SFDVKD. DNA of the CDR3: TGTGCCACCAGTGACCGAAGGACAGGGCCCTTCTCAGATACGCAGTATTTT. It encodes CATSDRRTGPFSDTQYF.

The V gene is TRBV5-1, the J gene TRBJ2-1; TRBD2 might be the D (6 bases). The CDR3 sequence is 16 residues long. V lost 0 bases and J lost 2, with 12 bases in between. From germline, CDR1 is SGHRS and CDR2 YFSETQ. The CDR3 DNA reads TGCGCCAGCAGCTTGGCGGTAGCGGCCCCCTACAATGAGCAGTTCTTC. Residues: CASSLAVAAPYNEQFF.

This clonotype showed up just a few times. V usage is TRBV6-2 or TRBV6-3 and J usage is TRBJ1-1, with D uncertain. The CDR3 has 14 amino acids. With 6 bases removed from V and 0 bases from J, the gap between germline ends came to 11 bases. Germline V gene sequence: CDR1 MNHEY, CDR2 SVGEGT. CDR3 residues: CASRDVGMNTEAFF. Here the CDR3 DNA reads TGTGCCAGCAGGGACGTAGGCATGAACACTGAAGCTTTCTTT.

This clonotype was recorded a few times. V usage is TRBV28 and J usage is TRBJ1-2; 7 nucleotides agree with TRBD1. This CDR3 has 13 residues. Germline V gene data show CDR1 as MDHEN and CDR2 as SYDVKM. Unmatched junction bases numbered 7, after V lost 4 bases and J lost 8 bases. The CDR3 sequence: CASSSGQVGGYTF. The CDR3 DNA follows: TGTGCCAGCAGTTCCGGACAGGTCGGGGGCTACACCTTC.

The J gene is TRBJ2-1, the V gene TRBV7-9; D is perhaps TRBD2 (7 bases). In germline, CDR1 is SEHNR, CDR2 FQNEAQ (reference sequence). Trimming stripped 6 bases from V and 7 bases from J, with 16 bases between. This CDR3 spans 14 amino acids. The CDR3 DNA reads TGTGCCAGCAGGGTAGGGGGGGGGACGAATGAGCAGTTCTTC. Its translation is CASRVGGGTNEQFF.

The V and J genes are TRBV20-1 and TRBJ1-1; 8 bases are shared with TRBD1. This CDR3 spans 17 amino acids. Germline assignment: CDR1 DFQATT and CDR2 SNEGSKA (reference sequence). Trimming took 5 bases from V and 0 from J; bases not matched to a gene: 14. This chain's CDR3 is CSAQIDSGQALNTEAFF. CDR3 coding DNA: TGCAGTGCTCAAATCGACTCGGGACAGGCGCTGAACACTGAAGCTTTCTTT.

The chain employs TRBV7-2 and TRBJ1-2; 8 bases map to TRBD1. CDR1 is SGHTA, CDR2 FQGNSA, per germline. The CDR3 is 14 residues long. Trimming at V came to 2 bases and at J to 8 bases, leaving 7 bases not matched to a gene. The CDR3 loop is CASSLPRGLLGYTF. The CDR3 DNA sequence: TGTGCCAGCAGCTTACCCAGGGGGCTGTTGGGCTACACCTTC.

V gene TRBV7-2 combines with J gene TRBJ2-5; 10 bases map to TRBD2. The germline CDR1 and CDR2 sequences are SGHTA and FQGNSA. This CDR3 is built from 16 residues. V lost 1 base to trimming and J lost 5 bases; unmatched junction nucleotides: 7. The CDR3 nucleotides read TGTGCCAGCAGCTTAGGGCTAGCGGGAGATTCGGAGACCCAGTACTTC. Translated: CASSLGLAGDSETQYF. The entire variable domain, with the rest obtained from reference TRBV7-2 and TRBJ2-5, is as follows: GAGVSQSPSNKVTEKGKDVELRCDPISGHTALYWYRQSLGQGLEFLIYFQGNSAPDKSGLPSDRFSAERTGGSVSTLTIQRTQQEDSAVYLCASSLGLAGDSETQYFGPGTRLLVL.

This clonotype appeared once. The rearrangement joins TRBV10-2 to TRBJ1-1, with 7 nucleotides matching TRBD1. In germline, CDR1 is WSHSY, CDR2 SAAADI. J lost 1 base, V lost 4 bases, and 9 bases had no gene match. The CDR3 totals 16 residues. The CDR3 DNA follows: TGCGCCAGCAGTGTATACCAGGGGGGCCCGAACACTGAAGCTTTCTTT. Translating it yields CASSVYQGGPNTEAFF.

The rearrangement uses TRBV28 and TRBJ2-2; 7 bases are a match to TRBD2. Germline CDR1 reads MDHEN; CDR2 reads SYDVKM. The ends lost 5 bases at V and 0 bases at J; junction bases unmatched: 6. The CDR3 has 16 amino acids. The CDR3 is CASSQPRGTNTGELFF. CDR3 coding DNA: TGTGCCAGCAGTCAACCGCGGGGGACGAACACCGGGGAGCTGTTTTTT.

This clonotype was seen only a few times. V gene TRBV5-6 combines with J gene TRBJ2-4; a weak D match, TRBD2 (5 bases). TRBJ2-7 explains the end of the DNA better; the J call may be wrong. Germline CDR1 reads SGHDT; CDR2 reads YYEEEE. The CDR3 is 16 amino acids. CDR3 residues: CASSSRRDNLNYEQYF. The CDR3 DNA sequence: TGTGCCAGCAGCTCGCGCCGGGATAACCTAAACTACGAGCAGTACTTC.

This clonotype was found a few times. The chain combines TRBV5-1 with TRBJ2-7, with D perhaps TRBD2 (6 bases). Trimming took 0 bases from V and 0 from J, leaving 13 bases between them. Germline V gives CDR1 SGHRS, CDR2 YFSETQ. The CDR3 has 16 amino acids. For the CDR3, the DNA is TGCGCCAGCAGCTTGGGGCTAGCGTTGAGCTCCTACGAGCAGTACTTC. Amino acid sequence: CASSLGLALSSYEQYF.

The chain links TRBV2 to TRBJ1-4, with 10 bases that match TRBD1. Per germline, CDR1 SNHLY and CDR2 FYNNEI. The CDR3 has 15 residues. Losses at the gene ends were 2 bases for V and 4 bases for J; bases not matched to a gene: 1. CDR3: CASSERDRGNEKLFF. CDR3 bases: TGTGCCAGCAGTGAAAGGGACAGGGGTAATGAAAAACTGTTTTTT.

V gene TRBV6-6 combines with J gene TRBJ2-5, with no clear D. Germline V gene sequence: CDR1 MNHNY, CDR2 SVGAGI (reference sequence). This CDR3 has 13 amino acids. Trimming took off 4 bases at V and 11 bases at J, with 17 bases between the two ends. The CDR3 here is CASSLNRNNEQYF. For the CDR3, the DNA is TGTGCCAGCAGTTTGAATCGTAACAATGAGCAGTACTTC.

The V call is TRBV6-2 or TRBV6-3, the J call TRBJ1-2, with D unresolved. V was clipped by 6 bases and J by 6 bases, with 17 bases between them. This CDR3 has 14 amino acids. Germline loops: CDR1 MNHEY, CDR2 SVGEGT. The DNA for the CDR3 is TGTGCCAGCAGACTTATGCGGGCTATTCATGGCTACACCTTC. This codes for CASRLMRAIHGYTF.

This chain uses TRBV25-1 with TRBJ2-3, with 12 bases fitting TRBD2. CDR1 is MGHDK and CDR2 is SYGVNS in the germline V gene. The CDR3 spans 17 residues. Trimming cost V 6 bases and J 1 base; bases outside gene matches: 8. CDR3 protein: CASSRLAGDRGTDTQYF. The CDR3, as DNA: TGTGCCAGCAGCCGACTAGCGGGGGATCGGGGCACAGATACGCAGTATTTT.

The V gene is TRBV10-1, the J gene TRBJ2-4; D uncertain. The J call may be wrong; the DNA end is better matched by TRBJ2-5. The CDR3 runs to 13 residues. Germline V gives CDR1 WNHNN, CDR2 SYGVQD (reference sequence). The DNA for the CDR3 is TGCGCCAGCAGTGTACGGCTGGAAGGGACCCAGTACTTC. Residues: CASSVRLEGTQYF.

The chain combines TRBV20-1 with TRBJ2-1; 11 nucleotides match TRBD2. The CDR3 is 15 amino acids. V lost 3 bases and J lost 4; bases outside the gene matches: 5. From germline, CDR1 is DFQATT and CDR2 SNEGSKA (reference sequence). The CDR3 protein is CSASGIAGGYNEQFF. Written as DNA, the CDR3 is TGCAGTGCTAGCGGGATAGCGGGAGGGTACAATGAGCAGTTCTTC.

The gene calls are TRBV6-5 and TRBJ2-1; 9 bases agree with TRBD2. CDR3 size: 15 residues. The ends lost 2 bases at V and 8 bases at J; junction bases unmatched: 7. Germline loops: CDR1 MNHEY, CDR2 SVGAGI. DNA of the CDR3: TGTGCCAGCAGTTACCTAGCGGGAAGTAAAGATGAGCAGTTCTTC. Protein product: CASSYLAGSKDEQFF.

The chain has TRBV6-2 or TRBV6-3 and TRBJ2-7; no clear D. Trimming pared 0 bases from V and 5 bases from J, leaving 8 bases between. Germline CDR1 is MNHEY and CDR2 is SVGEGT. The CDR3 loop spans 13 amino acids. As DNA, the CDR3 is TGTGCCAGCAGTTACTCAGGGATCGACGAGCAGTACTTC. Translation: CASSYSGIDEQYF.

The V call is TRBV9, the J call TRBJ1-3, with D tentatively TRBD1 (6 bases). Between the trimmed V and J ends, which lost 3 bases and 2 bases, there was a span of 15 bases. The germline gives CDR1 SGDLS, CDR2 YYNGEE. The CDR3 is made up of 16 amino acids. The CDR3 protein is CASSGTQGRPGNTIYF. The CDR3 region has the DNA TGTGCCAGCAGCGGTACACAGGGCCGACCTGGAAACACCATATATTTT.

The CDR3 region has the DNA TGTGCCAGCAGTTACTCGGGCGGATCAAATGAAAAACTGTTTTTT. It codes for CASSYSGGSNEKLFF. The chain joins TRBV6-6 to TRBJ1-4; D is uncertain. Germline loops: CDR1 MNHNY, CDR2 SVGAGI (reference sequence). This CDR3 comprises 15 residues. Trimming shortened V by 0 bases and J by 5 bases, and 10 bases separated the two germline ends.

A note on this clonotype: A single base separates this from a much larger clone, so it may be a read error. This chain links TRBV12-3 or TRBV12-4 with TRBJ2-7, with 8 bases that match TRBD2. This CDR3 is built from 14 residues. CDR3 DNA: TGTGCCAGCAGTATAGCGGGAACAGACAATGAGCAGTACTTC. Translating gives CASSIAGTDNEQYF.

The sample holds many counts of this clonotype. The CDR3 reads CATGRDQETQYF. CDR3 DNA sequence: TGTGCCACCGGAAGGGATCAAGAGACCCAGTACTTC. The chain links TRBV24-1 to TRBJ2-5; D not certain. CDR1 is KGHDR, CDR2 SFDVKD, per germline. V lost 9 bases and J lost 2, with 9 bases in between. This CDR3 region has 12 residues.

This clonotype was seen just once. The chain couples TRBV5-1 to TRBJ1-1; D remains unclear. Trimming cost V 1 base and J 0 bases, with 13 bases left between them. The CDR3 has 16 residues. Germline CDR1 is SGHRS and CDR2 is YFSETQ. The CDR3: CASSLRSAGMNTEAFF. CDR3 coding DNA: TGCGCCAGCAGCTTGAGGTCGGCTGGCATGAACACTGAAGCTTTCTTT.

The DNA for the CDR3 is TGTGCCAGCAGTCCCAACGACGGACAGGTTATGGAGACCCAGTACTTC. Its protein is CASSPNDGQVMETQYF. The chain employs TRBV28 and TRBJ2-5; TRBD1 aligns across 7 bases. Per the germline V gene, CDR1 is MDHEN and CDR2 is SYDVKM. The CDR3 has 16 amino acids. The V and J ends lost 5 bases and 5 bases, in that order; junction bases with no gene match: 14.